The 17 T cell receptor beta chains listed next were all sequenced from one sample in a study of blood T cell repertoires in COVID-19. This table comes from immunoSEQ multiplex PCR, and its TCRdb copy is limited to in-frame clones, with some not included. Among 250,000 to 300,000 clones, approximately 85% were seen once, and the ten largest hold 1.5% to 2%. The sequenced material came from PBMCs or T cells enriched from blood (not recorded which). These receptors all come from a woman between 45 and 65 years old who had recovered from COVID-19.

The V call is TRBV5-1, the J call TRBJ2-7, with a tentative D call TRBD1 (5 bases). The V and J ends lost 1 base and 8 bases respectively, with 13 bases between them. Germline CDR1 is SGHRS and CDR2 is YFSETQ. There are 13 residues in the CDR3. CDR3 amino acids: CASSLNSDNQQYF. CDR3 coding DNA: TGCGCCAGCAGCTTGAATTCGGACAATCAGCAGTACTTC. Complete variable domain (other parts from reference TRBV5-1 and TRBJ2-7): KAGVTQTPRYLIKTRGQQVTLSCSPISGHRSVSWYQQTPGQGLQFLFEYFSETQRNKGNFPGRFSGRQFSNSRSEMNVSTLELGDSALYLCASSLNSDNQQYFGPGTRLTVT.

This chain joins TRBV10-3 and TRBJ2-2; no clear D gene. The CDR3 loop spans 11 amino acids. Germline loops: CDR1 ENHRY, CDR2 SYGVKD. Trimming took 6 bases from V and 7 from J, leaving 6 bases between them. This chain's CDR3 is CAIRQSGELFF. CDR3 bases: TGTGCCATCAGACAGAGCGGGGAGCTGTTTTTT.

This chain uses TRBV5-8 with TRBJ1-6, with 8 bases lining up with TRBD1. CDR1 is SGHTS, CDR2 YDEGEE, per germline. The CDR3 is 16 residues long. Losses at the gene ends were 3 bases for V and 3 bases for J; bases not matched to a gene: 5. CDR3 nucleotide sequence: TGTGCCAGCAGCTCACGGACAGGGCGCTATAATTCACCCCTCCACTTT. Its protein product is CASSSRTGRYNSPLHF. The full variable domain, its missing parts supplied by reference TRBV5-8 and TRBJ1-6, is EAGVTQSPTHLIKTRGQQATLRCSPISGHTSVYWYQQALGLGLQFLLWYDEGEERNRGNFPPRFSGRQFPNYSSELNVNALELEDSALYLCASSSRTGRYNSPLHFGNGTRLTVT.

CDR3 in amino acids: CASSLGGGLGYTF. Here the CDR3 DNA reads TGTGCCAGCAGTCTGGGGGGAGGGCTTGGCTACACCTTC. This chain uses TRBV28 with TRBJ1-2; D possibly corresponds to TRBD1 (5 bases). This CDR3 has 13 amino acids. Trimming removed 5 bases at V and 7 bases at J, with 14 bases between. In germline, CDR1 is MDHEN, CDR2 SYDVKM.

This clone was picked up a small number of times. This CDR3 is CASSSRPSNQPQHF. The CDR3 DNA reads as TGTGCCAGCAGTTCCAGGCCTAGCAATCAGCCCCAGCATTTT. V and J are TRBV6-5 and TRBJ1-5; unclear D gene. This CDR3 spans 14 amino acids. V lost 4 bases and J lost 0, with 7 bases in between. Germline V gives CDR1 MNHEY, CDR2 SVGAGI.

CDR3 loop: CASSIRGRSGVYNEQFF. The DNA for the CDR3 is TGTGCCAGTAGTATTCGAGGGAGGTCGGGGGTTTACAATGAGCAGTTCTTC. The chain recombines TRBV19 with TRBJ2-1; tentatively, D is TRBD2 (6 bases). This CDR3 has 17 amino acids. V was clipped by 3 bases and J by 4 bases, with 19 bases between them. Germline V CDR1 and CDR2: LNHDA, SQIVND (reference sequence).

This clone was seen a few times. The chain joins TRBV4-1 to TRBJ1-5; D is possibly TRBD1 (5 bases). Between the trimmed V and J ends, which lost 2 bases and 1 base, there was a span of 12 bases. Germline V lookup: CDR1 MGHRA, CDR2 YSYEKL. This CDR3 region has 16 residues. The CDR3 reads CASSQFGRGSNQPQHF. DNA of the CDR3: TGCGCCAGCAGCCAATTTGGGAGGGGAAGCAATCAGCCCCAGCATTTT.

The gene calls are TRBV6-2 or TRBV6-3 and TRBJ1-2, with TRBD1 matching over 7 bases. V was pared by 0 bases and J by 7 bases, with 11 bases of the junction left unmatched. Germline V gene sequence: CDR1 MNHEY, CDR2 SVGEGT. The CDR3 runs to 16 residues. The CDR3 nucleotides read TGTGCCAGCAGTTACTCGTGGGACAGAACCGGTCGTGGCTACACCTTC. It encodes CASSYSWDRTGRGYTF.

This sequence joins TRBV6-5 and TRBJ2-7; 7 nucleotides agree with TRBD1. CDR3 length: 14 residues. The germline gives CDR1 MNHEY, CDR2 SVGAGI. J was trimmed by 3 bases and V by 8 bases; bases with no gene match: 10. The CDR3, as DNA: TGTGCCAGCGCCCGGGGACAGTTTCTCTACGAGCAGTACTTC. Its protein product is CASARGQFLYEQYF.

V is TRBV2 and J is TRBJ1-1; no clear D gene. This CDR3 is 12 amino acids long. CDR1 is SNHLY and CDR2 is FYNNEI in the germline V gene. Trimming shortened V by 5 bases and J by 3 bases, and 7 bases separated the two germline ends. CDR3 region: CASSNRDTEAFF. DNA for the CDR3: TGTGCCAGCAGTAACCGGGACACTGAAGCTTTCTTT.

The CDR3 nucleotides are TGTGCCAGTAGTATGGGCAGCCGAGCCGCAACTAATGAAAAACTGTTTTTT. Its protein is CASSMGSRAATNEKLFF. The chain has TRBV19 and TRBJ1-4, with D hard to call. CDR1 and CDR2 from the germline V gene are LNHDA and SQIVND (reference sequence). The CDR3 covers 17 residues. Trimming took off 3 bases at V and 0 bases at J, with 14 bases between the two ends.

This chain connects TRBV5-1 to TRBJ1-5, with a weak D call TRBD1 (6 bases). The ends were cut back, 4 bases at V and 4 bases at J, with 12 bases in the middle. The CDR3 is 14 residues long. Per germline, CDR1 SGHRS and CDR2 YFSETQ. CDR3 amino acids: CASSTGTPNQPQHF. In nucleotides, the CDR3 is TGCGCCAGCAGCACAGGGACACCGAATCAGCCCCAGCATTTT.

The CDR3 nucleotides are TGTGCCAGCAGACCCATTACGACAGGGTGGAACACTGAAGCTTTCTTT. This translates into CASRPITTGWNTEAFF. The gene calls are TRBV27 and TRBJ1-1; 7 bases fit TRBD1. J lost 1 base, V lost 6 bases, and 11 bases had no gene match. The CDR3 extends over 16 amino acids. Germline-derived CDR1 and CDR2 are MNHEY and SMNVEV (reference sequence).

The chain employs TRBV19 and TRBJ1-1, with TRBD1 identical over 8 bases. Looked up from germline, CDR1 is LNHDA and CDR2 is SQIVND (reference sequence). The CDR3 consists of 16 residues. V lost 7 bases and J lost 4; bases outside the gene matches: 14. The CDR3 here is CASTTLTTGGSTEAFF. For the CDR3, the DNA is TGTGCCAGTACCACCCTTACAACAGGGGGGAGCACTGAAGCTTTCTTT.

In its sample, this clone was seen many times. The chain couples TRBV25-1 to TRBJ2-1; the match to TRBD2 covers 7 bases. From germline, CDR1 is MGHDK and CDR2 SYGVNS. The CDR3 covers 14 residues. V lost 8 bases to trimming and J lost 3 bases; unmatched junction nucleotides: 7. DNA of the CDR3: TGTGCCAGCGACGATTCTAGCGGCTACAATGAGCAGTTCTTC. This codes for CASDDSSGYNEQFF.

The chain links TRBV18 to TRBJ1-4; D is unclear. CDR1 is KGHSH, CDR2 LQKENI, per germline. V gave up 3 bases and J gave up 8 bases, with 13 bases separating them. CDR3 size: 14 residues. The CDR3: CASSPLLGSEKLFF. In nucleotides, the CDR3 is TGTGCCAGCTCACCCCTTTTGGGTAGCGAAAAACTGTTTTTT.

The gene calls are TRBV24-1 and TRBJ1-5, with a weak D call TRBD1 (6 bases). Germline-derived CDR1 and CDR2 are KGHDR and SFDVKD. The CDR3 has 13 residues. The V and J ends lost 5 bases and 9 bases respectively, with 13 bases between them. In nucleotides, the CDR3 is TGTGCCACCAGTGCGGGCGGGGGCGGGCCCCAGCATTTT. This gives the protein CATSAGGGGPQHF.